The 27 T cell receptor beta chains listed next were all sequenced from one sample in a study of blood T cells in healthy people across ages. The use of a sample-barcoded 5' primer and a J-beta primer mix characterized a second PCR of roughly 7 to 11 cycles. TCRdb analysed the 5' RACE reads with MiXCR anew, one entry per CDR3 protein. The sample yields some 900,000 distinct CDR3 sequences, around 46% seen once. Source material: blood. These receptors all stem from a man younger than 45 in good health.

CDR3 sequence: CSAANRVPNIQYF. CDR3 DNA: TGCAGTGCTGCCAACAGGGTACCAAACATTCAGTACTTC. The chain carries TRBV20-1 and TRBJ2-4; possibly TRBD1 for D (6 bases). The CDR3 contains 13 residues. Trimming removed 5 bases from V and 6 bases from J, with 14 bases in between. Germline V gene lookup returns CDR1 DFQATT and CDR2 SNEGSKA (reference sequence).

V is TRBV7-2 and J is TRBJ1-5; 7 positions match TRBD1. Germline V gene data show CDR1 as SGHTA and CDR2 as FQGNSA. V lost 5 bases, J lost 8 bases, and 9 bases stayed unmatched. The CDR3 length is 14 residues. CDR3 nucleotides: TGTGCCAGCAGCCCCCGACAGGGTAGTGAGCCCCAGCATTTT. The encoded protein is CASSPRQGSEPQHF.

The CDR3 region has the DNA TGTGCCAGCAGAGACACAGGGGGCAGACGAGCTTTCTTT. The encoded protein is CASRDTGGRRAFF. The V call is TRBV12-3 or TRBV12-4, the J call TRBJ1-1; 9 positions match TRBD1. The J segment lost 10 bases and the V segment lost 6 bases, leaving 9 bases of the junction unmatched. The CDR3 spans 13 residues.

The chain links TRBV7-2 to TRBJ2-3; the D gene is possibly TRBD2 (5 bases). The CDR3 length is 14 residues. V lost 4 bases to trimming and J lost 4 bases, with 12 bases between them. CDR1 is SGHTA, CDR2 FQGNSA, per germline. CDR3 DNA sequence: TGTGCCAGCAGCTCGAGGGTTGGGGCAGATACGCAGTATTTT. It is translated as CASSSRVGADTQYF.

There are a few counts of this clonotype. The rearrangement uses TRBV9 and TRBJ2-1; perhaps TRBD2 as D (6 bases). Per the germline V gene, CDR1 is SGDLS and CDR2 is YYNGEE. Trimming stripped 0 bases from V and 6 bases from J, with 10 bases between. The CDR3 spans 14 residues. CDR3 in DNA: TGTGCCAGCAGCGTAGAGGCGGGGCTCAATGAGCAGTTCTTC. Encoded protein: CASSVEAGLNEQFF.

The chain recombines TRBV10-3 with TRBJ2-7, with D possibly TRBD1 on 6 matching bases. CDR3 length equals 13 residues. V was pared by 11 bases and J by 2 bases, with 16 bases between. Germline-derived CDR1 and CDR2 are ENHRY and SYGVKD. CDR3 DNA: TGTGCCGCCGGAACAGGGATAGCCTACGAGCAGTACTTC. Amino acid sequence: CAAGTGIAYEQYF.

This clonotype was found a few times. This chain joins TRBV15 and TRBJ2-3, with D unclear. Germline CDR1 reads LNHNV; CDR2 reads YYDKDF (reference sequence). Trimming pared 0 bases from V and 7 bases from J, leaving 17 bases between. The CDR3 is 16 amino acids. This CDR3 reads CATSRDRIPEGYTQYF. Written as DNA, the CDR3 is TGTGCCACCAGCAGAGATCGAATCCCAGAAGGGTATACGCAGTATTTT.

This clonotype was counted a single time. Germline is not matched at one junction end, which may reflect a read error. The chain is built from TRBV15 and TRBJ2-7; D might be TRBD1 (7 bases). This CDR3 has 15 residues. Germline V gene lookup returns CDR1 LNHNV and CDR2 YYDKDF (reference sequence). This CDR3 reads CATSRDRRGRYEQHF. DNA of the CDR3: TGTGCCACCAGCAGAGATCGCAGGGGGAGGTACGAGCAGCACTTC.

CDR3 protein: CASSERITNTGELFF. As DNA, the CDR3 is TGTGCCAGCAGTGAAAGGATAACGAACACCGGGGAGCTGTTTTTT. V gene TRBV2 combines with J gene TRBJ2-2, with unresolved D. Looked up from germline, CDR1 is SNHLY and CDR2 is FYNNEI. Trimming cost V 2 bases and J 0 bases, with 7 bases left between them. The CDR3 has 15 residues.

The J gene is TRBJ1-2, the V gene TRBV12-5, with D perhaps TRBD1 (5 bases). The CDR3 length is 14 residues. Trimming pared 5 bases from V and 8 bases from J, leaving 18 bases between. Per germline, CDR1 LGHNT and CDR2 FRNRAP. CDR3 DNA sequence: TGTGCTAGTGGTGACGGGACGGTTCACGGCGGCTACACCTTC. Residues: CASGDGTVHGGYTF.

This clonotype was seen just once. The chain joins TRBV12-3 or TRBV12-4 to TRBJ2-3, with D possibly being TRBD2 (5 bases). V was trimmed by 6 bases and J by 12 bases, leaving 19 bases between them. The CDR3 length is 13 residues. CDR3 nucleotide sequence: TGTGCCAGCAGCGCGACATTCGGGATAGCACAGTATTTT. Its translation: CASSATFGIAQYF.

In its sample, this clonotype was seen many times. This sequence joins TRBV29-1 and TRBJ2-1; 7 nucleotides agree with TRBD1. Germline V gene lookup returns CDR1 SQVTM and CDR2 ANQGSEA. The V gene end was trimmed by 6 bases and the J gene end by 4 bases; junction bases not matched to a gene: 6. The CDR3 extends over 13 amino acids. The CDR3 region has the DNA TGCAGCGTCATGCGACAGGGATACAATGAGCAGTTCTTC. Its translation is CSVMRQGYNEQFF.

Notes on this clonotype: Germline and junction disagree at one end, which may indicate a read error. V and J are TRBV29-1 and TRBJ2-5; no firm D call. The CDR3 covers 12 residues. CDR1 is SQVTM and CDR2 is ANQGSEA in the germline V gene. CDR3: CSVESRRETRYF. The CDR3 DNA reads as TGCAGCGTTGAAAGTCGGCGAGAGACCCGGTACTTC. The whole variable domain, filled in from reference TRBV29-1 and TRBJ2-5, reads SAVISQKPSRDICQRGTSLTIQCQVDSQVTMMFWYRQQPGQSLTLIATANQGSEATYESGFVIDKFPISRPNLTFSTLTVSNMSPEDSSIYLCSVESRRETRYFGPGTRLLVL.

V gene TRBV6-5 combines with J gene TRBJ1-5; 8 bases match TRBD1. V dropped 4 bases and J dropped 8; count of bases not matched to a gene: 10. Germline V gene data show CDR1 as MNHEY and CDR2 as SVGAGI. The length of the CDR3 is 15 residues. The CDR3 spells CASSSGQVSTEPQHF. The CDR3 DNA sequence: TGTGCCAGCAGTTCGGGACAGGTTTCGACGGAGCCCCAGCATTTT.

This clonotype was found many times. V usage is TRBV24-1 and J usage is TRBJ2-1; 9 positions match TRBD2. The CDR3 covers 16 residues. The germline V gene encodes CDR1 KGHDR and CDR2 SFDVKD. Germline trimming cut 4 bases from V and 3 bases from J; bases unmatched to any gene: 6. CDR3 sequence (DNA): TGTGCCACCAGTGACCCTCAGCGGGGGGACTACAATGAGCAGTTCTTC. Protein sequence: CATSDPQRGDYNEQFF.

The chain uses TRBV4-1 and TRBJ1-2; no reliable D call. The CDR3 runs 14 residues. Trimming shortened V by 0 bases and J by 0 bases, and 5 bases separated the two germline ends. Germline lookup yields CDR1 MGHRA and CDR2 YSYEKL. The CDR3: CASSQEVTNYGYTF. The DNA of the CDR3 is TGCGCCAGCAGCCAAGAGGTGACTAACTATGGCTACACCTTC.

There are a few counts of this clonotype. This rearrangement joins TRBV6-2 or TRBV6-3 to TRBJ2-6, with D possibly matching TRBD1 (6 bases). Trimming shortened V by 5 bases and J by 3 bases, and 14 bases separated the two germline ends. The CDR3 consists of 16 residues. Germline V gene lookup returns CDR1 MNHEY and CDR2 SVGEGT. The CDR3 sequence is CASSPWTVSGANVLTF. The CDR3 nucleotides are TGTGCCAGCAGTCCCTGGACAGTCAGTGGGGCCAACGTCCTGACTTTC.

About this clonotype: The junction and the germline gene differ at one end; a read error may be behind it. This rearrangement joins TRBV11-2 to TRBJ2-5; D unresolved. Germline CDR1 is SGHAT and CDR2 is FQNNGV. There are 13 residues in the CDR3. The CDR3 here is CSSSLQPAETQYF. The CDR3 DNA reads as TGTTCCAGCAGCCTGCAGCCGGCGGAGACCCAGTACTTC.

This clonotype was seen a few times. The chain recombines TRBV28 with TRBJ2-5; possibly TRBD2 for D (5 bases). Trimming pared 2 bases from V and 2 bases from J, leaving 12 bases between. Germline lookup yields CDR1 MDHEN and CDR2 SYDVKM. CDR3 size: 15 residues. CDR3 coding DNA: TGTGCCAGCAGTTTAAATCGGGGAAGGCAAGAGACCCAGTACTTC. It translates to CASSLNRGRQETQYF.

V and J are TRBV5-1 and TRBJ1-5; TRBD1 agrees at 8 bases. CDR1 is SGHRS, CDR2 YFSETQ, per germline. The CDR3 consists of 15 residues. V trimming: 5 bases; J trimming: 5 bases; junction bases outside the gene matches: 9. The CDR3 loop is CASSVGQGAYQPQHF. The DNA of the CDR3 is TGCGCCAGCAGTGTTGGGCAGGGGGCTTATCAGCCCCAGCATTTT.

The chain combines TRBV5-1 with TRBJ2-7, with a possible D match to TRBD1 (6 bases). Germline loops: CDR1 SGHRS, CDR2 YFSETQ. Between the trimmed V and J ends, which lost 3 bases and 0 bases, there was a span of 16 bases. The CDR3 covers 16 residues. CDR3 amino acids: CASSSRDTTLSYEQYF. The CDR3 region has the DNA TGCGCCAGCAGCTCCCGGGACACTACCCTCTCCTACGAGCAGTACTTC.

Note on this clonotype: This sequence may be a read error, since a much larger clone differs from it by one base. The V call is TRBV7-2, the J call TRBJ2-7; D not certain. Germline V lookup: CDR1 SGHTA, CDR2 FQGNSA. Trimming cost V 1 base and J 1 base, with 11 bases left between them. The CDR3 is 15 amino acids. The chain's CDR3 is CASSLVDGASYEQYF. Written as DNA, the CDR3 is TGTGCCAGCAGCTTAGTGGACGGCGCATCCTACGAGCAGTACTTC.

In this sample, this clonotype turned up once. This may arise from a read error, as a much more abundant clone is one base away. The J gene is TRBJ2-5, the V gene TRBV27, with D hard to call. Trimming pared 0 bases from V and 11 bases from J, leaving 13 bases between. CDR3 length: 13 residues. Germline V gene lookup returns CDR1 MNHEY and CDR2 SMNVEV (reference sequence). CDR3 residues: CASSLSPYNEQYF. The CDR3 coding sequence is TGTGCCAGCAGTTTATCTCCCTACAATGAGCAGTACTTC.

The chain joins TRBV5-5 to TRBJ2-5; D unresolved. Matching the DNA end better, TRBJ2-7 makes the J call doubtful. The germline V gene encodes CDR1 SGHKS and CDR2 YYEKEE (reference sequence). This CDR3 region has 11 residues. The CDR3 protein is CASIALHEQYF. CDR3 nucleotide sequence: TGTGCCAGCATCGCCTTGCACGAGCAGTACTTC.

In this sample, this clonotype turned up a few times. This chain joins TRBV6-2 or TRBV6-3 and TRBJ1-5; 7 bases match TRBD1. Trimming took 4 bases from V and 6 from J; bases not matched to a gene: 9. This CDR3 has 15 amino acids. Germline V lookup: CDR1 MNHEY, CDR2 SVGEGT. As DNA, the CDR3 is TGTGCCAGCAGTTTCCACGACAGGGTAGGTCAGCCCCAGCATTTT. It translates to CASSFHDRVGQPQHF.

The CDR3 sequence: CAIRPGQENSPLHF. Here the CDR3 DNA reads TGTGCCATCAGGCCGGGACAGGAAAATTCACCCCTCCACTTT. The rearrangement joins TRBV10-3 to TRBJ1-6; 8 bases fit TRBD1. Trimming took 6 bases from V and 7 from J; bases not matched to a gene: 5. This CDR3 has 14 residues. CDR1 is ENHRY, CDR2 SYGVKD, per germline.

This clonotype was detected a few times. CDR3 sequence reads: CASRPSTGGGYNEQYF. CDR3 in DNA: TGTGCCAGTCGACCTTCGACAGGGGGCGGGTACAATGAGCAGTACTTC. The V and J genes are TRBV19 and TRBJ2-1; TRBD1 agrees at 10 bases. Judging by the DNA end, TRBJ2-7 fits better; the J call may be wrong. The CDR3 spans 16 residues. Looked up from germline, CDR1 is LNHDA and CDR2 is SQIVND (reference sequence).